The source of this T cell receptor (beta chain) is a study of regulatory T cells in long-lasting Graves disease. Study-level points and caveats: TRBV28, TRBJ1-2 and TRBJ2-5 were segments that persistent disease favored. The researchers studied only peripheral blood, not thyroid tissue.

Concerning this clonotype: Antigen unknown.

Researchers made TCR beta libraries by using iRepertoire HTBI primers and running Arm-PCR on CDR3 regions. MiXCR was run by TCRdb on the multiplex PCR reads, yielding one entry per CDR3 protein. The top ten clones hold roughly 8.2% of a sample with about half a million distinct CDR3 sequences, 12% of them seen once. Time point denoted: newly diagnosed GD, antithyroid drugs for less than 3 months. PBMC RNA was the source of the TCR library. This CDR3 has 19 residues. The V gene's germline CDR1 is SGHAT and CDR2 FQNNGV. Trimming removed 4 bases from V and 9 bases from J; junction bases left unmatched: 23. The sample was also reused in another study, on T cells in Graves' hyperthyroidism and ophthalmopathy. That report notes: In the blood, most expanded thyroid clonotypes above 0.001 appeared as well.

Material: peripheral blood mononuclear cells (PBMCs), obtained at new diagnosis, from a patient treated with antithyroid drugs. This TCR was sampled from a woman in her twenties or thirties with Graves disease. This chain joins TRBV11-2 and TRBJ2-1; TRBD2 matches 8 bases. In nucleotides, the CDR3 is TGTGCCAGCAGCTCGTTTCCCTTCCTTAGCGGGATAAGGGTGGTTGAGCAGTTCTTC. Translation: CASSSFPFLSGIRVVEQFF.